This entry lists 25 T cell receptor beta chains sequenced from one sample in a study of CD8 T cells in ankylosing spondylitis. TCRdb itself ran the 5' RACE reads through MiXCR, one entry per CDR3 protein. The sample holds about 400,000 distinct CDR3 sequences, 20% to 25% seen once. The sequencing input was blood, either unsorted or a sorted T cell fraction (not recorded which). These receptors all come from a male donor with ankylosing spondylitis or in good health (not recorded which).

V and J are TRBV28 and TRBJ2-3; the match to TRBD1 covers 7 bases. In germline, CDR1 is MDHEN, CDR2 SYDVKM. V lost 3 bases to trimming and J lost 4 bases; unmatched junction nucleotides: 13. The CDR3 loop spans 17 amino acids. CDR3 sequence: CASSLALGTAHSDTQYF. The CDR3, as DNA: TGTGCCAGCAGTTTGGCCCTCGGGACAGCTCATTCAGATACGCAGTATTTT.

In its sample, this clonotype was seen a few times. V and J are TRBV7-9 and TRBJ2-3, with D uncertain. The CDR3 runs 16 residues. Trimming pared 5 bases from V and 2 bases from J, leaving 17 bases between. Germline assignment: CDR1 SEHNR and CDR2 FQNEAQ (reference sequence). CDR3 protein: CASSRLGGTDTDTQYF. CDR3 in DNA: TGTGCCAGCAGCAGACTCGGCGGTACCGACACAGATACGCAGTATTTT.

This clonotype was counted between two and nine times. CDR3 nucleotides: TGTGCCAGCAGACAAACCGGGACAGGGGAATTGGAGACCCAGTACTTC. This translates into CASRQTGTGELETQYF. The chain recombines TRBV11-1 with TRBJ2-5, with 10 positions matching TRBD1. Germline loops: CDR1 SGHAT, CDR2 FQDESV (reference sequence). V was pared by 6 bases and J by 5 bases, with 12 bases of the junction left unmatched. This CDR3 region has 16 residues. Full variable domain (outside the CDR3, taken from reference TRBV11-1 and TRBJ2-5): EAEVAQSPRYKITEKSQAVAFWCDPISGHATLYWYRQILGQGPELLVQFQDESVVDDSQLPKDRFSAERLKGVDSTLKIQPAELGDSAMYLCASRQTGTGELETQYFGPGTRLLVL.

This clonotype was found a few times. The gene calls are TRBV29-1 and TRBJ1-1; D ambiguous. The CDR3 is made up of 14 amino acids. Trimming took 1 base from V and 5 from J, leaving 14 bases between them. Per germline, CDR1 SQVTM and CDR2 ANQGSEA. CDR3 loop: CSVEGGGVGTEAFF. The DNA for the CDR3 is TGCAGCGTTGAAGGAGGTGGGGTGGGTACTGAAGCTTTCTTT.

V is TRBV12-3 or TRBV12-4 and J is TRBJ2-2; 7 bases are a match to TRBD1. This CDR3 is built from 17 residues. V was clipped by 2 bases and J by 3 bases; unmatched bases: 9. The CDR3 protein is CASSLPTGLQDTGELFF. In nucleotides, the CDR3 is TGTGCCAGCAGTTTACCGACAGGGTTACAGGACACCGGGGAGCTGTTTTTT.

The chain carries TRBV4-2 and TRBJ2-3; possible D gene TRBD1, 6 bases. From germline, CDR1 is LGHNA and CDR2 YNFKEQ. The CDR3 is 16 residues long. Deletions cut 0 bases from V and 8 bases from J, with 18 bases between. CDR3 in DNA: TGTGCCAGCAGCCAAGATGCTAGAGGGGGTGGTGGTACGCAGTATTTT. This translates into CASSQDARGGGGTQYF.

This clonotype was found a few times. The J gene is TRBJ2-3, the V gene TRBV2; 9 nucleotides match TRBD1. The CDR3 contains 16 residues. Germline trimming cut 6 bases from V and 4 bases from J; bases unmatched to any gene: 11. From germline, CDR1 is SNHLY and CDR2 FYNNEI. CDR3 amino acids: CASREYWDREADTQYF. CDR3 DNA: TGTGCCAGCAGGGAATATTGGGACAGGGAGGCAGATACGCAGTATTTT.

The chain recombines TRBV18 with TRBJ1-1; TRBD1 is a possible D gene (6 bases). The germline V gene has CDR1 KGHSH and CDR2 LQKENI. The ends were cut back, 2 bases at V and 1 base at J, with 11 bases in the middle. This CDR3 contains 15 residues. The DNA for the CDR3 is TGTGCCAGCTCACCAAGGACAGAACCGAACACTGAAGCTTTCTTT. Its translation: CASSPRTEPNTEAFF.

V gene TRBV10-3 combines with J gene TRBJ2-1; 9 bases match TRBD1. Trimming removed 2 bases from V and 7 bases from J; junction bases left unmatched: 0. Germline V lookup: CDR1 ENHRY, CDR2 SYGVKD. This CDR3 has 13 amino acids. As DNA, the CDR3 is TGTGCCATCAGTGAGGACAGGGGGAATGAGCAGTTCTTC. Encoded protein: CAISEDRGNEQFF.

This clonotype showed up just a few times. V usage is TRBV12-3 or TRBV12-4 and J usage is TRBJ1-5, with D unresolved. The CDR3 consists of 14 residues. V gave up 6 bases and J gave up 6 bases, with 15 bases separating them. The CDR3 spells CASSQTLGSQPQHF. The CDR3, as DNA: TGTGCCAGCAGCCAAACTTTGGGAAGTCAGCCCCAGCATTTT.

The chain recombines TRBV25-1 with TRBJ2-5, with D perhaps TRBD1 or TRBD2 (5 bases each). The germline V gene encodes CDR1 MGHDK and CDR2 SYGVNS. Trimming shortened V by 1 base and J by 9 bases, and 6 bases separated the two germline ends. The length of the CDR3 is 11 residues. CDR3 region: CASSESGPQYF. CDR3 sequence (DNA): TGTGCCAGCAGTGAATCGGGGCCCCAGTACTTC.

V and J are TRBV4-1 and TRBJ2-3; tentatively, D is TRBD2 (6 bases). V dropped 0 bases and J dropped 0 bases, with 13 bases sitting between them. CDR1 and CDR2 from the germline V gene are MGHRA and YSYEKL. The length of the CDR3 is 17 residues. For the CDR3, the DNA is TGCGCCAGCAGCCAAGATCCATCGGGGACTAGCACAGATACGCAGTATTTT. This gives the protein CASSQDPSGTSTDTQYF.

The chain has TRBV27 and TRBJ2-7; 9 bases are a match to TRBD1. The V gene end was trimmed by 0 bases and the J gene end by 2 bases; junction bases not matched to a gene: 2. The CDR3 is made up of 15 amino acids. Germline V gene data show CDR1 as MNHEY and CDR2 as SMNVEV (reference sequence). The CDR3 protein is CASSLSGDRAYEQYF. The DNA for the CDR3 is TGTGCCAGCAGTTTATCGGGGGACAGGGCCTACGAGCAGTACTTC.

This clonotype was seen a handful of times. The V gene is TRBV9, the J gene TRBJ2-1; D is undetermined. CDR3 length: 13 amino acids. Trimming stripped 4 bases from V and 8 bases from J, with 13 bases between. Germline values: CDR1 SGDLS, CDR2 YYNGEE. The CDR3 spells CASSLQAWDEQFF. The CDR3 nucleotides are TGTGCCAGCAGCCTCCAGGCCTGGGATGAGCAGTTCTTC. Looking up the rest from reference TRBV9 and TRBJ2-1 gives the full variable domain: DSGVTQTPKHLITATGQRVTLRCSPRSGDLSVYWYQQSLDQGLQFLIQYYNGEERAKGNILERFSAQQFPDLHSELNLSSLELGDSALYFCASSLQAWDEQFFGPGTRLTVL.

The J gene is TRBJ2-2, the V gene TRBV4-1; no clear D. This CDR3 contains 16 residues. Germline CDR1 MGHRA, CDR2 YSYEKL. The germline V and J ends were trimmed by 0 bases and 6 bases, with 14 bases remaining between them. The CDR3 sequence: CASSQDLGSRAGELFF. Here the CDR3 DNA reads TGCGCCAGCAGCCAAGATTTGGGATCAAGGGCCGGGGAGCTGTTTTTT.

CDR3 nucleotides: TGTGCCAGCAGCGAGACAGTGGGGTACGAGCAGTACTTC. Translation: CASSETVGYEQYF. The chain recombines TRBV9 with TRBJ2-7; TRBD1 is a possible D gene (5 bases). Per germline, CDR1 SGDLS and CDR2 YYNGEE. This CDR3 has 13 residues. Trimming removed 3 bases from V and 4 bases from J, with 11 bases in between.

The table lists this clonotype with a few counts. The chain uses TRBV4-1 and TRBJ2-2; D is uncertain. Germline V gene lookup returns CDR1 MGHRA and CDR2 YSYEKL. Trimming removed 1 base from V and 7 bases from J, with 10 bases in between. The length of the CDR3 is 14 residues. DNA of the CDR3: TGCGCCAGCAGCCAAGTTGAGTGGGGCGGGGAGCTGTTTTTT. The encoded protein is CASSQVEWGGELFF.

This clonotype appeared a few times. The V gene is TRBV12-3 or TRBV12-4, the J gene TRBJ2-5, with 7 bases matching TRBD1. The CDR3 is 13 amino acids. The trim removed 6 bases at V and 7 bases at J, leaving 8 bases unmatched. In DNA, the CDR3 is TGTGCCAGCAGCGGACAGGCCTCGGGGACCCAGTACTTC. The encoded protein is CASSGQASGTQYF.

The rearrangement links TRBV6-2 or TRBV6-3 to TRBJ2-1; TRBD2 matches at 9 bases. V trimming: 4 bases; J trimming: 4 bases; junction bases outside the gene matches: 8. Germline CDR1 MNHEY, CDR2 SVGEGT. CDR3 length equals 16 residues. The CDR3 loop is CASSSSIAGVYNEQFF. The CDR3 DNA reads as TGTGCCAGCAGTTCCTCAATAGCGGGGGTTTACAATGAGCAGTTCTTC.

V is TRBV7-9 and J is TRBJ2-3; D is perhaps TRBD2 (6 bases). Trimming shortened V by 3 bases and J by 6 bases, and 13 bases separated the two germline ends. Germline CDR1 is SEHNR and CDR2 is FQNEAQ (reference sequence). This CDR3 comprises 14 residues. CDR3 in DNA: TGTGCCAGCAGCTTTTGGGACTCGGGGGATACGCAGTATTTT. Protein: CASSFWDSGDTQYF. The complete variable domain, with remaining parts taken from reference TRBV7-9 and TRBJ2-3, reads DTGVSQNPRHKITKRGQNVTFRCDPISEHNRLYWYRQTLGQGPEFLTYFQNEAQLEKSRLLSDRFSAERPKGSFSTLEIQRTEQGDSAMYLCASSFWDSGDTQYFGPGTRLTVL.

This chain joins TRBV7-9 and TRBJ2-1, with D possibly called TRBD1 or TRBD2 (6 bases each). This CDR3 has 12 residues. The V end was cut by 6 bases, the J end by 15 bases, with 18 bases between. In germline, CDR1 is SEHNR, CDR2 FQNEAQ (reference sequence). CDR3 DNA sequence: TGTGCCAGCAGGCCCGGCGGGACATGGTGGTTCTTC. Residues: CASRPGGTWWFF.

This chain joins TRBV7-9 and TRBJ2-1; 10 nucleotides match TRBD2. V was clipped by 0 bases and J by 4 bases; unmatched bases: 6. CDR1 and CDR2 from the germline V gene are SEHNR and FQNEAQ (reference sequence). CDR3 length equals 17 residues. The CDR3 DNA sequence: TGTGCCAGCAGCTTAGCCCCCCTAGCGGGGGTTTACAATGAGCAGTTCTTC. Amino acids: CASSLAPLAGVYNEQFF.

This clonotype was counted a few times. The chain has TRBV5-1 and TRBJ1-2; 12 bases match TRBD1. This CDR3 is built from 14 residues. The germline V gene has CDR1 SGHRS and CDR2 YFSETQ. The V gene end was trimmed by 4 bases and the J gene end by 5 bases; junction bases not matched to a gene: 3. The CDR3 here is CASSGDRGHYGYTF. CDR3 DNA sequence: TGCGCCAGCAGCGGGGACAGGGGGCATTATGGCTACACCTTC. The full variable domain, its missing parts supplied by reference TRBV5-1 and TRBJ1-2, is KAGVTQTPRYLIKTRGQQVTLSCSPISGHRSVSWYQQTPGQGLQFLFEYFSETQRNKGNFPGRFSGRQFSNSRSEMNVSTLELGDSALYLCASSGDRGHYGYTFGSGTRLTVV.

This clonotype was counted only a few times. The junction and the germline gene differ at one end; a read error may be behind it. The chain combines TRBV10-1 with TRBJ2-5; tentative D call: TRBD1 (6 bases). The CDR3 loop spans 15 amino acids. Germline CDR1 reads WNHNN; CDR2 reads SYGVQD (reference sequence). The CDR3 sequence: CASSESADSQATQYF. The CDR3 bases are TGCGCCAGCAGTGAGTCGGCGGACAGTCAAGCGACCCAGTACTTC.

This chain links TRBV20-1 with TRBJ2-3; 9 bases map to TRBD1. Germline V lookup: CDR1 DFQATT, CDR2 SNEGSKA (reference sequence). The CDR3 has 13 residues. In nucleotides, the CDR3 is TGCTCGGCCCCGGGACAGGGAGGGGGTACGCAGTATTTT. As protein: CSAPGQGGGTQYF.